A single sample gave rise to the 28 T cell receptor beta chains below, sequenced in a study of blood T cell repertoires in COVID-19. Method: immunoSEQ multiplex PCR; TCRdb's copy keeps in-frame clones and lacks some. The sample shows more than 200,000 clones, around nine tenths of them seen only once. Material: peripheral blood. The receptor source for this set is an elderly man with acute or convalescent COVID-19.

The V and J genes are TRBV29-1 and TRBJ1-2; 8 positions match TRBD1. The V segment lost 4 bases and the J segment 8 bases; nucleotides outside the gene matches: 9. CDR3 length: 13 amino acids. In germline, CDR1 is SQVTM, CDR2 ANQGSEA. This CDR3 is CSVVLQGAQGYTF. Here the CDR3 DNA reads TGCAGCGTTGTTTTGCAGGGGGCGCAAGGCTACACCTTC.

The CDR3 spells CASSQDASGSKGYTF. CDR3 bases: TGTGCCAGCAGCCAAGATGCGTCGGGTAGTAAGGGCTACACCTTC. This sequence joins TRBV3-1 (or the pseudogene TRBV3-2) and TRBJ1-2; no reliable D call. Trimming removed 0 bases from V and 8 bases from J, with 16 bases in between. In germline, CDR1 is LGHDT, CDR2 YNNKEL (reference sequence). The CDR3 sequence is 15 residues long.

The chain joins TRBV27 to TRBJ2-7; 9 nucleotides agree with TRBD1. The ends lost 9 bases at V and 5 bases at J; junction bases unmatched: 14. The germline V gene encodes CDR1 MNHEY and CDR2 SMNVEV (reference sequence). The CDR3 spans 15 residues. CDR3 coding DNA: TGTGCCAGTACGTCCTCGGGACAGGGAAACAACGAGCAGTACTTC. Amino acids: CASTSSGQGNNEQYF.

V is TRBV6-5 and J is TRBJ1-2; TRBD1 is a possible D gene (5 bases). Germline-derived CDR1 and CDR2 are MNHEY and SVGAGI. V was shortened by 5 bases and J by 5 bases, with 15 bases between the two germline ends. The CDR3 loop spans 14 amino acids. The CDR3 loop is CASSRTGGAYGYTF. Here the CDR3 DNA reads TGTGCCAGCAGTCGTACGGGGGGAGCTTATGGCTACACCTTC.

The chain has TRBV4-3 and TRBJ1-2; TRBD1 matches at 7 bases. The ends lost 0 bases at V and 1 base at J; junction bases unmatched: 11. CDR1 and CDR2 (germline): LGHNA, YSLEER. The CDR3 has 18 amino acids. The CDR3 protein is CASSQEWRGDSLNYGYTF. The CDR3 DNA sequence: TGCGCCAGCAGCCAAGAGTGGAGAGGGGACAGCCTTAACTATGGCTACACCTTC.

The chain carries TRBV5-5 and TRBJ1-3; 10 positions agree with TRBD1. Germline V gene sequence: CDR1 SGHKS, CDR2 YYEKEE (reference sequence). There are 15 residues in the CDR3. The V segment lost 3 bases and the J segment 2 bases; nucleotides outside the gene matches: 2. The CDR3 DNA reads TGTGCCAGCAGCTACGACAGGGGGCCTGGAAACACCATATATTTT. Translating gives CASSYDRGPGNTIYF.

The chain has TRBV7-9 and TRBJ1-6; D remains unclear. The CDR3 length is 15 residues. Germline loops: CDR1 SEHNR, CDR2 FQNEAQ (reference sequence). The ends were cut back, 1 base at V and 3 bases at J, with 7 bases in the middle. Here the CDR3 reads CASSLDGIYNSPLHF. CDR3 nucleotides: TGTGCCAGCAGCTTAGACGGGATCTATAATTCACCCCTCCACTTT.

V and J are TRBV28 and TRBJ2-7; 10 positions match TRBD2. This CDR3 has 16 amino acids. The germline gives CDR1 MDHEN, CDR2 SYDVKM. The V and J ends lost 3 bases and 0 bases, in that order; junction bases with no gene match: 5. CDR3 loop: CASSLYSSGGSYEQYF. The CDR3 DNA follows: TGTGCCAGCAGTTTGTATTCTAGCGGGGGCTCCTACGAGCAGTACTTC. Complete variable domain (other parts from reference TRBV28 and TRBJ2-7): DVKVTQSSRYLVKRTGEKVFLECVQDMDHENMFWYRQDPGLGLRLIYFSYDVKMKEKGDIPEGYSVSREKKERFSLILESASTNQTSMYLCASSLYSSGGSYEQYFGPGTRLTVT.

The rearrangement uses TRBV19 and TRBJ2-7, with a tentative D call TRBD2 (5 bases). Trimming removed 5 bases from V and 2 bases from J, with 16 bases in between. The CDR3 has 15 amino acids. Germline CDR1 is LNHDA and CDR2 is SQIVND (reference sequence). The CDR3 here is CASSPGKGLTYEQYF. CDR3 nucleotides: TGTGCCAGTAGTCCGGGGAAGGGATTGACCTACGAGCAGTACTTC.

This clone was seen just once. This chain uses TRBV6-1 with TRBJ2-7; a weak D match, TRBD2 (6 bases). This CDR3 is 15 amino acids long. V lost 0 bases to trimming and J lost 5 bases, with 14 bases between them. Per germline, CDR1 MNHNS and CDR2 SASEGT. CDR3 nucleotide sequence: TGTGCCAGCAGTGAAGCGCGGGGTAGGTTCGACGAGCAGTACTTC. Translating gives CASSEARGRFDEQYF.

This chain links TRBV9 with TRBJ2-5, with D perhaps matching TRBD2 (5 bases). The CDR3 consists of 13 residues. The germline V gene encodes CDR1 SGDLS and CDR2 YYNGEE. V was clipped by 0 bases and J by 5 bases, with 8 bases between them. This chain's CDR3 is CASSVASWETQYF. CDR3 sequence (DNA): TGTGCCAGCAGCGTAGCTAGCTGGGAGACCCAGTACTTC.

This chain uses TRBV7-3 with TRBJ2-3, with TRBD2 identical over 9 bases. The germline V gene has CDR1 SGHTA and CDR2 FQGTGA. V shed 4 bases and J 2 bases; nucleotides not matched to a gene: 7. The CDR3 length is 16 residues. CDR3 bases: TGTGCCAGCAGCTACGGCGGGGGGGCCGCCACAGATACGCAGTATTTT. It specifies CASSYGGGAATDTQYF. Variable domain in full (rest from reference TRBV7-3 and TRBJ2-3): GAGVSQTPSNKVTEKGKYVELRCDPISGHTALYWYRQSLGQGPEFLIYFQGTGAADDSGLPNDRFFAVRPEGSVSTLKIQRTERGDSAVYLCASSYGGGAATDTQYFGPGTRLTVL.

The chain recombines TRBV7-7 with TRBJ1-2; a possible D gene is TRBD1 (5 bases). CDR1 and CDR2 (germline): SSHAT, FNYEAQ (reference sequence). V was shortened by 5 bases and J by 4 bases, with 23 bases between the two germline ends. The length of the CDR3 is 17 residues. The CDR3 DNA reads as TGTGCCAGCAGCGCGCGGGGAGGAACCCGAGGGGTCTATGGCTACACCTTC. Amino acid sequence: CASSARGGTRGVYGYTF.

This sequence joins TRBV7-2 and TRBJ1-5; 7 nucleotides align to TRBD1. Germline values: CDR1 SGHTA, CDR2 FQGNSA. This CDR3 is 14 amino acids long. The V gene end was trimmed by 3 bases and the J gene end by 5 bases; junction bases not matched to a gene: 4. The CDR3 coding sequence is TGTGCCAGCAGCTTCACAGGGGCAGATCAGCCCCAGCATTTT. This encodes CASSFTGADQPQHF.

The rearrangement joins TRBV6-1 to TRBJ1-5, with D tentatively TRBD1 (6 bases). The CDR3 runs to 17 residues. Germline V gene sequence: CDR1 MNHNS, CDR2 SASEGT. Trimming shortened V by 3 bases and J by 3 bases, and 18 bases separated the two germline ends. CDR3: CASSELSPRTVNQPQHF. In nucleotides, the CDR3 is TGTGCCAGCAGTGAGCTTTCTCCTAGGACAGTCAATCAGCCCCAGCATTTT.

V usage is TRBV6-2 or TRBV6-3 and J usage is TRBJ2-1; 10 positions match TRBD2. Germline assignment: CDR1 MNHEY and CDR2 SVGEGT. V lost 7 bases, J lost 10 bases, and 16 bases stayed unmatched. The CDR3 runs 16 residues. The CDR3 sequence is CASTPGLADYTMEQFF. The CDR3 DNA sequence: TGTGCCAGCACCCCCGGACTAGCGGACTATACAATGGAGCAGTTCTTC.

CDR3 nucleotide sequence: TGTGCCAGCAGCGTCGGGGGAGGGGGCTACACCTTC. It specifies CASSVGGGGYTF. The chain is built from TRBV9 and TRBJ1-2, with D maybe TRBD1 (5 bases). V shed 2 bases and J shed 8 bases, with 10 bases lying between them. CDR3 length equals 12 residues. Germline-derived CDR1 and CDR2 are SGDLS and YYNGEE.

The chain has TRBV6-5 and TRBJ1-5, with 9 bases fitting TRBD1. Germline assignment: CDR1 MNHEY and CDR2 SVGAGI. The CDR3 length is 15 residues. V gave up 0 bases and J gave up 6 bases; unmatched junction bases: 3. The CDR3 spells CASSYSRTGVQPQHF. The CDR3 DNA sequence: TGTGCCAGCAGTTACTCCCGGACAGGGGTTCAGCCCCAGCATTTT.

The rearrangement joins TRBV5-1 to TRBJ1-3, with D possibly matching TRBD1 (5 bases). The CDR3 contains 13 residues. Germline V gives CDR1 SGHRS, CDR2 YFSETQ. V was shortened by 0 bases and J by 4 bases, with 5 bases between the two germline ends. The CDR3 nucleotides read TGCGCCAGCAGCTTGGAGGGGGGAAACACCATATATTTT. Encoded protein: CASSLEGGNTIYF.

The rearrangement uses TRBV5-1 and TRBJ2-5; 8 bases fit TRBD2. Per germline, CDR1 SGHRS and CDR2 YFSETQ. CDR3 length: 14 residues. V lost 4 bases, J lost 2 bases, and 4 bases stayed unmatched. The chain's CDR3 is CASSPGGFQETQYF. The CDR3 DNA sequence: TGCGCCAGCAGCCCGGGGGGGTTTCAAGAGACCCAGTACTTC.

CDR3 residues: CASSYSSSGGANEQFF. In nucleotides, the CDR3 is TGTGCCAGCAGTTACTCGAGTAGCGGGGGGGCCAATGAGCAGTTCTTC. The V and J genes are TRBV6-2 or TRBV6-3 and TRBJ2-1; the match to TRBD2 covers 11 bases. Looked up from germline, CDR1 is MNHEY and CDR2 is SVGEGT. J was trimmed by 6 bases and V by 0 bases; bases with no gene match: 4. This CDR3 is 16 amino acids long.

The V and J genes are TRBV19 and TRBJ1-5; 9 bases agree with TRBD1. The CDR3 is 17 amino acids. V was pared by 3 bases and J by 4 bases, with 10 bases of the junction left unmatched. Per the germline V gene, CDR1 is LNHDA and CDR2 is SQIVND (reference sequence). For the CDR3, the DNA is TGTGCCAGTAGTATCGGAGACAGGGGGATCACTAATCAGCCCCAGCATTTT. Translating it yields CASSIGDRGITNQPQHF.

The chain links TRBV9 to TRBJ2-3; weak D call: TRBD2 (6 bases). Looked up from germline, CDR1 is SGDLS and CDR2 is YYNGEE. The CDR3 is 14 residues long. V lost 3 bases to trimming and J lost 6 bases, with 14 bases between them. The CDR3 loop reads CASSALAGWDTQYF. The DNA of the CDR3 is TGTGCCAGCAGCGCACTCGCGGGGTGGGATACGCAGTATTTT.

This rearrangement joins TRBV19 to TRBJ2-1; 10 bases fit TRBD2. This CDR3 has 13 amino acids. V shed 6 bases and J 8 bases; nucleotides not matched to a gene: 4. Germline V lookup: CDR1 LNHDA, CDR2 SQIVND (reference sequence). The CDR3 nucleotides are TGTGCCAGTAGCCTAGCGGGGGTCTATGAGCAGTTCTTC. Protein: CASSLAGVYEQFF. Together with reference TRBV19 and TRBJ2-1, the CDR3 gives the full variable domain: DGGITQSPKYLFRKEGQNVTLSCEQNLNHDAMYWYRQDPGQGLRLIYYSQIVNDFQKGDIAEGYSVSREKKESFPLTVTSAQKNPTAFYLCASSLAGVYEQFFGPGTRLTVL.

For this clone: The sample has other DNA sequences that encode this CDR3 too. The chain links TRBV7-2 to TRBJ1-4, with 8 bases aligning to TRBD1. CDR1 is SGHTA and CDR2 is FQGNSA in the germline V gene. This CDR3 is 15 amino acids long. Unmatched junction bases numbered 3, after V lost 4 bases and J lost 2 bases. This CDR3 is CASSSQGGTNEKLFF. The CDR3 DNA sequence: TGTGCCAGCAGCTCACAGGGGGGGACTAATGAAAAACTGTTTTTT.

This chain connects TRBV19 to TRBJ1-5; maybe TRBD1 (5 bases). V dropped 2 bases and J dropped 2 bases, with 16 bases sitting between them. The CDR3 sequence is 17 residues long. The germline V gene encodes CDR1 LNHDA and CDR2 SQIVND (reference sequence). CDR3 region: CASSISLAGTGNQPQHF. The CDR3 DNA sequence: TGTGCCAGTAGTATATCCCTGGCAGGGACTGGCAATCAGCCCCAGCATTTT.

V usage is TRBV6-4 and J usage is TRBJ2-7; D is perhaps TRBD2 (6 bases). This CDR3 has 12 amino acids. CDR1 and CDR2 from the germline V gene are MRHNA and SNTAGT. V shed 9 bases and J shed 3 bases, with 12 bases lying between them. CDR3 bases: TGTGCCAGGGTCCGGGACTGCTACGAGCAGTACTTC. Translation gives CARVRDCYEQYF.

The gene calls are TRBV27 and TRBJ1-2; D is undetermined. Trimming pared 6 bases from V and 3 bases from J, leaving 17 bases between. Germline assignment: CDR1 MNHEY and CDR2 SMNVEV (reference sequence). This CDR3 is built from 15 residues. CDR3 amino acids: CASRLTPDSHYGYTF. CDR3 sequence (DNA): TGTGCCAGCAGACTCACTCCAGATAGCCACTATGGCTACACCTTC.